This T cell receptor (beta chain) was sequenced in a study of untreated major depressive disorder (dated by TCRdb to between 2018 and 2020). For the wider study: A cross-sectional case-control design was used to compare T cell phenotype and TCR repertoire between antidepressant-free major depressive disorder patients and individually matched non-depressed controls. The TCRbeta sequencing followed up on differences in Vbeta 5.1, Vbeta 11 and Vbeta 22 usage that flow cytometry had shown in the whole cohort. Paper-wide results and their limitations: In the sequencing data, TRBV25-01 and TRBV02-01 usage was found to follow the flow-cytometry pattern, although statistical significance was not reached. In every sequenced subject, the top five TRBV05-01 clones were all identified as private clones. Higher TRBV05-01 (Vbeta 5.1) usage among CD4+ T cells of depressed patients compared with controls was confirmed by sequencing, with p = 0.040 in a one-tailed test. A comparatively small study sample was produced by the strict matching and exclusion criteria, and the generalizability of findings was thereby limited. For the sequencing comparisons, planned one-tailed tests were run on just three Vbeta families that had been chosen in advance.

From its cysteine to its phenylalanine, the CDR3 spans 19 amino acids. The kept DNA is CDR3 alone, 57 bases in frame from the first base. The germline V gene provides CDR1 SGHDT and CDR2 YYEEEE. V sheds 1 base and J sheds 4 bases, leaving 26 bases between their ends. Every depressed patient was matched in pairs with a non-depressed control on sex, age, current smoking status and body mass index. Every participant in the study was of European descent. Patients were diagnosed with major depressive disorder by DSM-IV criteria and had a Hamilton Rating Scale for Depression score of 18 or higher. Before enrollment, patients had taken no psychiatric medication, antidepressants included, for at least 8 weeks. Among the patients, depression severity spanned the moderate-to-severe range. Participants were excluded if they had major medical conditions, Axis I/II comorbidities, regular medication or illicit drug use, or weekly alcohol intake above 100 g. From each participant, around 30 ml of peripheral blood was collected into EDTA tubes. Using the BD IMag Human CD4 T Lymphocyte Enrichment Set, CD4+ T cells were purified from thawed PBMCs via magnetic negative selection. Flow cytometry confirmed that the CD4+ enrichment method typically gave 90% to 95% purity. TCRbeta sequencing was performed on a subgroup of roughly 5 case-control pairs selected blind to chemokine receptor expression and flow-cytometric repertoire skewing results. Every blood sample was taken in the morning at 8:00 a.m., after which PBMCs were separated out using Ficoll-Hypaque gradient centrifugation. PBMCs were gradually cooled to -80 degrees C for cryopreservation and then kept in liquid nitrogen until assay.

As to this clone: This clone's antigen is unknown. No per-base quality is available; no much larger clone lies one base away.

The Qiagen DNeasy Blood and Tissue Kit was used to extract total genomic DNA from the purified CD4+ T cells. The TCRbeta CDR3 region, defined according to IMGT, was amplified and sequenced using immunoSEQ immunosequencing protocols. The paper's data handling went like this. Preprocessing of raw sequence data for PCR and sequencing error correction was performed by the immunoSEQ service. The sequence data were imported into the immunoSEQ Analyzer and were further analyzed using VDJtools v1.0.7. The paired Wilcoxon signed-rank test was used to test differences between patients and controls. This is the immuneACCESS table as TCRdb keeps it, with only in-frame sequences that have V and J called. A part of the clones is gone; compared with another copy, unresolved V genes explain less than half, and the rest is unexplained. That table furnishes V, J and clone size, whereas the DNA furnished D and trimming. This sample gives under 20,000 clones in total; 80% to 95% of them show up just once. 0.6% of the sample belongs to the ten largest clones.

The TCR was taken from a woman in her thirties or forties with major depressive disorder. The chain is made from TRBV5-6 and TRBJ1-2, with the D gene not confidently named. Sequencing was performed on CD4+ T cells from PBMCs. The DNA sequence is given as TGTGCCAGCAGCTTGTGGGTGAACTTTTATGAGGGTCCCCCCTATGGCTACACCTTC. This is translated as CASSLWVNFYEGPPYGYTF. Reference TRBV5-6 and TRBJ1-2 proteins supply the regions before and after the CDR3; the full variable domain is: DAGVTQSPTHLIKTRGQQVTLRCSPKSGHDTVSWYQQALGQGPQFIFQYYEEEERQRGNFPDRFSGHQFPNYSSELNVNALLLGDSALYLCASSLWVNFYEGPPYGYTFGSGTRLTVV.